The T cell receptor beta chain under discussion was sequenced for a study of PD-1 blockade in classical Hodgkin lymphoma. The study, taken as a whole, reports: It was CD4+ TCR diversity, not CD8+, that rose significantly by C4D1.

Every patient had relapsed following autologous stem cell transplantation, and cohorts differed in brentuximab vedotin exposure. The CDR3 consists of 12 residues. Trimming shortened V by 10 bases and J by 0 bases, and 7 bases separated the two germline ends. In germline, CDR1 is LNHDA, CDR2 SQIVND (reference sequence). The protocol was immunoSEQ multiplex PCR, while the TCRdb copy is restricted to in-frame clones and leaves out a portion. The data show about 53,000 clones, 81% seen once. On this clone itself: What it recognizes is unknown.

The TCR originated in a human donor with classical Hodgkin lymphoma. Sequenced material: peripheral blood mononuclear cells (PBMCs), taken at baseline. This sequence joins TRBV19 and TRBJ2-1, with D uncertain. The CDR3 DNA follows: TGTGCCACGTGGGGCTCCTACAATGAGCAGTTCTTC. Translation: CATWGSYNEQFF.